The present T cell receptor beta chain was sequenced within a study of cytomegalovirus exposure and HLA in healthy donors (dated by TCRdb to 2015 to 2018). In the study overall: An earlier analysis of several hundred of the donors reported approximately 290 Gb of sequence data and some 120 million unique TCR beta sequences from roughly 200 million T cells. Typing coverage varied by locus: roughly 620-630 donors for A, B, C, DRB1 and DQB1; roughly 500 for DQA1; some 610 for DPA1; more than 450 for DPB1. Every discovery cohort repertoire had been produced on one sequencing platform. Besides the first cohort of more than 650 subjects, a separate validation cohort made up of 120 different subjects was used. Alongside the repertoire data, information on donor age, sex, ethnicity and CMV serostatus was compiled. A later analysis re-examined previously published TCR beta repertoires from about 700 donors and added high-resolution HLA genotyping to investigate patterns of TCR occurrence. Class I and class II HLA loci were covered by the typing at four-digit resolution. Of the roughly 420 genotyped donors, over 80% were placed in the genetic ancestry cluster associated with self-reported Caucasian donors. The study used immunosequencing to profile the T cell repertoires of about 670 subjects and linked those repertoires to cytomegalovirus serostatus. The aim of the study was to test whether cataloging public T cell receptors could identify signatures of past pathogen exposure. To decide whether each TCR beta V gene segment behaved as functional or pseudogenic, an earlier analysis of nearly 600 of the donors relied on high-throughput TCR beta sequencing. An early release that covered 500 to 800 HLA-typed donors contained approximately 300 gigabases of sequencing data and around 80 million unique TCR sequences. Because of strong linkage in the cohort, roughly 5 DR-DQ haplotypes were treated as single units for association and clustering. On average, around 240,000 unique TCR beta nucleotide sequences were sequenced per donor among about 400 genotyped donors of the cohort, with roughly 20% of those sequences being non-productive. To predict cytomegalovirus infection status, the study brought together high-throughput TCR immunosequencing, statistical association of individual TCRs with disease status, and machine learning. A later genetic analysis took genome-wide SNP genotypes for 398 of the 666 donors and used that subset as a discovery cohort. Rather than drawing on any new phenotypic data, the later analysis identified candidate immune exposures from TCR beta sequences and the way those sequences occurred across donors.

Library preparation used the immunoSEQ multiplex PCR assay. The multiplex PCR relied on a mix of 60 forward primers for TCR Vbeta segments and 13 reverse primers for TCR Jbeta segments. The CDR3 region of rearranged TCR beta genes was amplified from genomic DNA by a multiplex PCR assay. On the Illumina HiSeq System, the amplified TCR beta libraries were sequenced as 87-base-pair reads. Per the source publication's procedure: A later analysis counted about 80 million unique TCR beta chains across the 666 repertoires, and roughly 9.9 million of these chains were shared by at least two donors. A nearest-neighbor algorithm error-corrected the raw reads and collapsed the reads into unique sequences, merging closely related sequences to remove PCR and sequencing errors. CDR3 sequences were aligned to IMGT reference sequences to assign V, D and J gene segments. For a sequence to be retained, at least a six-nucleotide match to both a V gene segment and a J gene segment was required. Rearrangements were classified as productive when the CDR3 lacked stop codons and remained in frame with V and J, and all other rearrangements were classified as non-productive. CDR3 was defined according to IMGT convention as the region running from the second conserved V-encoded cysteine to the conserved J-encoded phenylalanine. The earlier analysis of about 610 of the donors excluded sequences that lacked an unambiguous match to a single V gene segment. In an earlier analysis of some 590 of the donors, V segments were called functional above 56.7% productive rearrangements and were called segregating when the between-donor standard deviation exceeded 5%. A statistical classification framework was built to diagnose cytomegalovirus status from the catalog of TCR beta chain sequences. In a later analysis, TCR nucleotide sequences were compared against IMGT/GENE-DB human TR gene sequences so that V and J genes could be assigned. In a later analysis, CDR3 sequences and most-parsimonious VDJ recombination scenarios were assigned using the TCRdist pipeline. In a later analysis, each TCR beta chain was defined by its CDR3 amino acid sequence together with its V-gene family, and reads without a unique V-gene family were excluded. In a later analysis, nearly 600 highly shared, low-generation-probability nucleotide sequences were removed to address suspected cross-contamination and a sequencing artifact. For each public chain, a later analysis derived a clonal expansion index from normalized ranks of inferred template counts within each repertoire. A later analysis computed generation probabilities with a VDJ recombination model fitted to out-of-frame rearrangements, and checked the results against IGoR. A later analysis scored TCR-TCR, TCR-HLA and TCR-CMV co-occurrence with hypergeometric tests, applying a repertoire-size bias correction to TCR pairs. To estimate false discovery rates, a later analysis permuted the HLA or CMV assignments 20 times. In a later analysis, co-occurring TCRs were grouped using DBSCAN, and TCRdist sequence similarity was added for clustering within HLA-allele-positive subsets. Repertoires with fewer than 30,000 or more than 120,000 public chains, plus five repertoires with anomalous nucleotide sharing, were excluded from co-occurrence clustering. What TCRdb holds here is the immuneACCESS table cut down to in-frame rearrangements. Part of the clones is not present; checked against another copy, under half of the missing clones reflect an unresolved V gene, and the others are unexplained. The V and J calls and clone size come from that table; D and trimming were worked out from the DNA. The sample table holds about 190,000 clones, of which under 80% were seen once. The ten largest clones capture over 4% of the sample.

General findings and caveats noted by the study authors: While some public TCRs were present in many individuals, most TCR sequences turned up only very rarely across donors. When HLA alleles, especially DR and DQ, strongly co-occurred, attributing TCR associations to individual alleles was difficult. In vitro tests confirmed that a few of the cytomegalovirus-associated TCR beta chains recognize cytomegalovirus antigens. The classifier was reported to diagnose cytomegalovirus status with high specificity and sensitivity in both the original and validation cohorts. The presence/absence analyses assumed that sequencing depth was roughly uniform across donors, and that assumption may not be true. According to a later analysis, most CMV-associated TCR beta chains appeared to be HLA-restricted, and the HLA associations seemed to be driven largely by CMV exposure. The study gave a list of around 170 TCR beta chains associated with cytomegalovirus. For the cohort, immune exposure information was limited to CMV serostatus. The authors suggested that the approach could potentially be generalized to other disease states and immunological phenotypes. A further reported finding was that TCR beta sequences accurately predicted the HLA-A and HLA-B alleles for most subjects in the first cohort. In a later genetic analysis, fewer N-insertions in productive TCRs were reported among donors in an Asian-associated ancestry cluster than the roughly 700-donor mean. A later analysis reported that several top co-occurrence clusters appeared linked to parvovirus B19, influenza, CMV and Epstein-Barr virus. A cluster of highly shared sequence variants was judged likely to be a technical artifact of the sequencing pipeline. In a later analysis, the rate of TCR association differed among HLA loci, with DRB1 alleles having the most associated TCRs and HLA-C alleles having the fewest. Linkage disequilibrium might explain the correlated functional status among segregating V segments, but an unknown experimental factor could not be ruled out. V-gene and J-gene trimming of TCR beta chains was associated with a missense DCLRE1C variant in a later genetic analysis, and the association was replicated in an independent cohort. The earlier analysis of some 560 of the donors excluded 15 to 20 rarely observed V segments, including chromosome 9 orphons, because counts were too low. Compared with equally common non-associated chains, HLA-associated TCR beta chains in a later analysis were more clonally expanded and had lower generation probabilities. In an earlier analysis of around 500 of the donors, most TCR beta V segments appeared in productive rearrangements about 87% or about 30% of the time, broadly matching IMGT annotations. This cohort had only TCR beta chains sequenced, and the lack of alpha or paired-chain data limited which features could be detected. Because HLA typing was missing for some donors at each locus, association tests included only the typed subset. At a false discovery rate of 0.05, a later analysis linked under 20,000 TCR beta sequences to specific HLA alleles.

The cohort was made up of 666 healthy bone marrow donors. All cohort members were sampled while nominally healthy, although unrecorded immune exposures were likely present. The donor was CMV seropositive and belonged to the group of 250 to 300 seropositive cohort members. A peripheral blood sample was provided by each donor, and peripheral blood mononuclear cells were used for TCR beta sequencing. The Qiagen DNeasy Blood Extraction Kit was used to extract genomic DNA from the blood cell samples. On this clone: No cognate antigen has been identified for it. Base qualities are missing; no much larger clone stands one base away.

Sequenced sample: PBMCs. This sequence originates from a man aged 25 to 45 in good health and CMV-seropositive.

At the DNA level, the sequence is TGTGCCAGCAGTTACGGGCCCCCAGACGGCACTGAAGCTTTCTTT. Translated, it reads CASSYGPPDGTEAFF. The rearranged segments are TRBV6-5 and TRBJ1-1; no D gene can be assigned with confidence. The germline V gene supplies CDR1 MNHEY and CDR2 SVGAGI. Deletion took 2 bases off V and 4 bases off J, with a span of 14 bases between the germline ends. The CDR3 sequence holds 15 residues, the cysteine and phenylalanine included. Left in the record is the CDR3 DNA by itself, 45 bases read in frame from the first base.